This TCR beta chain was profiled in a study of blood T cell repertoires in COVID-19. Study at large: T cells, B-cell-depleted T cells, or PBMCs provided the cDNA or gDNA that served as material.

Authors' methods: Amplifying reference gene primers gave estimates of nucleated cell counts. Generated by immunoSEQ multiplex PCR, the TCRdb table keeps only in-frame clones and is missing some. The DNA gave D and trimming, while V, J and clone size come from that table. This table holds 300,000 to 450,000 clones, approximately 91% found once. Recruits, aged roughly 18 to 90 years, lived in some 25 US areas. Participant reports of clinical history set cohort assignment. This CDR3 has 14 amino acids. Trimming removed 2 bases from V and 5 bases from J; junction bases left unmatched: 2. Per the germline V gene, CDR1 is SGHNT and CDR2 is YENEEA.

The chain is built from TRBV11-3 and TRBJ1-2; TRBD1 aligns across 10 bases. Input material: PBMCs or T cells enriched from blood (not recorded which). The receptor comes from a woman in her thirties who had been exposed to COVID-19. The CDR3 bases are TGTGCCAGCAGCTTATGGGGACAGGGGTATGGCTACACCTTC. Translating gives CASSLWGQGYGYTF.